Each of the 2 T cell receptor beta chains below was sequenced from the same sample in a study of T cell repertoires in cytomegalovirus infection. TCRdb called the reads again in MiXCR, with one record for every CDR3 protein. The sample yields some 280,000 distinct CDR3 sequences, roughly 15% seen once. The sequenced sample was PBMCs. The receptors come from a human donor in good health (CMV status not recorded). Some clones in this sample may be carry-over from other donors' samples.

In regard to this clonotype: A much larger clone lies a single base off, so this may be a read error. Since the CDR3 does not end with the conserved phenylalanine or tryptophan, this likely comes from a read error. The chain uses TRBV7-2 and TRBJ2-5; D is unclear. V shed 1 base and J shed 2 bases, with 11 bases lying between them. The CDR3 runs 15 residues. The germline CDR1 and CDR2 sequences are SGHTA and FQGNSA. The CDR3 spells CASSLVASPQETQYL. The CDR3 DNA follows: TGTGCCAGCAGCTTAGTGGCCTCTCCTCAAGAGACCCAGTACCTC.

This clonotype was seen many times. The V call is TRBV7-2, the J call TRBJ2-1; 9 bases match TRBD2. Germline lookup yields CDR1 SGHTA and CDR2 FQGNSA. CDR3 size: 15 residues. Unmatched junction bases numbered 7, after V lost 4 bases and J lost 6 bases. CDR3 coding DNA: TGTGCCAGCAGCTCTCGCGGGACTAGCATCAATGAGCAGTTCTTC. Translation gives CASSSRGTSINEQFF.